The clone carrying this TCR beta chain was seen a few times. Its specificity is unknown. The PCR used 60 Vbeta and 13 Jbeta primers. Repertoires were generated with immunoSEQ multiplex PCR, while TCRdb's copy carries only in-frame clones and drops some. The table records about 110,000 clones, roughly 15% of them present only once. The entry originates in a study of cytomegalovirus exposure and HLA in healthy donors. Study at large: The roughly 100 million unique TCR beta sequences, from about 179 million T cells, were found by an earlier analysis. Clustering assigned about 76% of the approximately 390 genotyped donors to the Caucasian-associated ancestry cluster. General study points: In an earlier analysis, in roughly 600 donors, most V segments appeared productive either ~87% or ~30% of the time. The authors later linked a missense DCLRE1C variant to TCR beta V- and J-gene trimming.

In germline, CDR1 is WNHNN, CDR2 SYGVQD (reference sequence). V trimming: 0 bases; J trimming: 2 bases; junction bases outside the gene matches: 10. The CDR3 loop spans 18 amino acids. The chain links TRBV10-1 to TRBJ2-3, with 8 nucleotides matching TRBD2. This sequence originates from a female donor in good health and CMV-seronegative. Sample: PBMCs. CDR3 nucleotides: TGCGCCAGCAGTGAGTCGAATCCGGGGGGGCCGGTCACAGATACGCAGTATTTT. Translated: CASSESNPGGPVTDTQYF.